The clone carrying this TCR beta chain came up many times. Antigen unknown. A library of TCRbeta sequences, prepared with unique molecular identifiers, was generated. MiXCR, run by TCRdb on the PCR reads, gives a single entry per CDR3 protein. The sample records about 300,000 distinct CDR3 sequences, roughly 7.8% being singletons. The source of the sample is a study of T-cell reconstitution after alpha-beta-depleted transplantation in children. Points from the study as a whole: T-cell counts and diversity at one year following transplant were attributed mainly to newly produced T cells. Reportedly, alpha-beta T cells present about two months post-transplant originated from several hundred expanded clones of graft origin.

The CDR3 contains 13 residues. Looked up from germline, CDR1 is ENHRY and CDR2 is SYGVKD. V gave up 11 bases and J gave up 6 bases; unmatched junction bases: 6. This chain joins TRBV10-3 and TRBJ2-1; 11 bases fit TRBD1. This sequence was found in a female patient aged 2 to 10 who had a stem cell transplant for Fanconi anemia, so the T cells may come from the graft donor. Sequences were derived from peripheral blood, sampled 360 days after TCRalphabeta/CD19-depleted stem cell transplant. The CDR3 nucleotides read TGTGCCTCGGGGACAGGGGGGGTCAATGAGCAGTTCTTC. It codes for CASGTGGVNEQFF.